This T cell receptor (beta chain) was profiled in a study of post-analysis software for immune sequencing data. Across the study: The disease courses spanned relapsing-remitting, secondary progressive and progressive-relapsing forms of multiple sclerosis.

The TCR beta cDNA libraries contained unique molecular identifiers. cDNA molecules numbering approximately 500,000 came from about 1 to 10 million T cells. TCRdb independently ran MiXCR on the PCR reads; one entry per CDR3 protein. Seen here are hundreds of thousands of distinct CDR3 sequences, about 60% observed once, and the top ten hold approximately 11%. This clonotype was seen just once. The sample consisted of blood. The origin of this receptor is a girl aged 2-10 years with multiple sclerosis.

CDR3 DNA sequence: TGTGCCAGCAGCTTAAGTGGGACTAGCGCTCTAAATGAGCAGTTCTTC. Amino acid sequence: CASSLSGTSALNEQFF. This chain joins TRBV7-3 and TRBJ2-1, with 10 bases lining up with TRBD2. With 1 base clipped from V and 7 bases from J, the junction kept 7 bases outside the gene matches. There are 16 residues in the CDR3. Germline CDR1 and CDR2: SGHTA and FQGTGA.